This TCR beta chain was recovered during a study of cytomegalovirus exposure and HLA in healthy donors. Findings of the study overall: High sensitivity and specificity were reportedly achieved when the classifier diagnosed cytomegalovirus status. Reportedly, fewer N-insertions than the approximately 700-donor mean appeared in an Asian-associated ancestry cluster in a later analysis.

The study sampled nominally healthy donors, though unrecorded immune exposures were likely. V lost 0 bases, J lost 7 bases, and 15 bases lay in between. CDR3 length: 15 amino acids. From germline, CDR1 is KGHSH and CDR2 LQKENI. This clone was recorded a few times. Its antigen remains unknown. The PCR was carried out with 60 Vbeta primers and 13 Jbeta primers. Method: immunoSEQ multiplex PCR; TCRdb's copy keeps in-frame clones and lacks some. The sample yields around 150,000 clones, over 60% seen once. The source is a male donor in good health and CMV-seronegative. Material for sequencing was PBMCs. This chain links TRBV18 with TRBJ1-2; the D is unclear. Here the CDR3 reads CASSPPSAPGGGYTF. Here the CDR3 DNA reads TGTGCCAGCTCACCACCGTCGGCGCCTGGCGGTGGCTACACCTTC.